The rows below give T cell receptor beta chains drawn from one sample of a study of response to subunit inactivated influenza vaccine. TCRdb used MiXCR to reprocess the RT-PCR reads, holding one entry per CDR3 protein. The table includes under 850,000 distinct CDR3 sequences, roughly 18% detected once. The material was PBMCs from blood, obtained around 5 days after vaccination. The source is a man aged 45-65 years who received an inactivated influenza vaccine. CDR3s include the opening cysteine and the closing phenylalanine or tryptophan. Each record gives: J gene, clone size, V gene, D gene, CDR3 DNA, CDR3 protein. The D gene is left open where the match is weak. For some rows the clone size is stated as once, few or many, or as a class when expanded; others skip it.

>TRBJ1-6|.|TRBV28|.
TGTGCCAGCAGTTTATCGCAGGCCCCACCCCTCCACTTT
CASSLSQAPPLHF
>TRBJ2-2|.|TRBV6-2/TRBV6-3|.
TGTGCCACTCAACAGGAGAACACCGGGGAGCTGTTTTTT
CATQQENTGELFF
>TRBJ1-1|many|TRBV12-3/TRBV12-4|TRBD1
TGTGCCAGCAGGGACTGGGGGACAGGGGAAGCTTTCTTT
CASRDWGTGEAFF
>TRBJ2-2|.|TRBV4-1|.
TGCGCCAGCAGCCAAGTATCAGACACCGGGGAGCTGTTTTTT
CASSQVSDTGELFF
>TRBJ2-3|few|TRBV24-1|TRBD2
TGTGCCACCAGTGACCCAAGGACTAGCGGAACATACACAGATACGCAGTATTTT
CATSDPRTSGTYTDTQYF
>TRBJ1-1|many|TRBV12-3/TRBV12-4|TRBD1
TGTGCCAGCAGTTCTCGACAGGGAACTGAAGCTTTCTTT
CASSSRQGTEAFF
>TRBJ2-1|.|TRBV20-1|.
TGCAGTGCTTTCCGCCTTGGGGGTGAGCAGTTCTTC
CSAFRLGGEQFF
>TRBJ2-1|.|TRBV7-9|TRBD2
TGTGCCAGCAGCTCCGATCTTGGGACTAGCGGGTACAATGAGCAGTTCTTC
CASSSDLGTSGYNEQFF
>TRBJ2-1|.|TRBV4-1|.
TGCGCCAGCAGCCAGGACTACTCCAACACCTACAATGAGCAGTTCTTC
CASSQDYSNTYNEQFF
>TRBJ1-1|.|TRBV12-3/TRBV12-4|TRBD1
TGTGCCAGCAGTATCAGGACAGGGGGCTACACTGAAGCTTTCTTT
CASSIRTGGYTEAFF
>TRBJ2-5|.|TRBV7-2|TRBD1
TGTGCCAGCAGCAATATTAGGACAGGGAAAATGCGAGAGACCCAGTACTTC
CASSNIRTGKMRETQYF
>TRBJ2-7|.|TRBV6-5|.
TGTGCCAGCAGTTACTCGAACGAGCAGTACTTC
CASSYSNEQYF
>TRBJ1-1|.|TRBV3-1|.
TGTGCCAGCAGCCAAGATTCACGGGAAGCTTTCTTT
CASSQDSREAFF
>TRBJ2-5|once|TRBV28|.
TGTGCCACCGCGGAGACTACTGGGACAATACAAGAGACCCAGTACTTC
CATAETTGTIQETQYF
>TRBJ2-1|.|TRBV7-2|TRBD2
TGTGCCAGCAGTTCGGGACTAGCCATGGGGGAGCAGTTCTTC
CASSSGLAMGEQFF
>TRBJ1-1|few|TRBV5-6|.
TGTGCCAGCAGCTTGATGAGCCAGTCAAACACTGAAGCTTTCTTT
CASSLMSQSNTEAFF
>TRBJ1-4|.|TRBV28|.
TGTGCCAGCAGTCCCCGGACGTGGGGGCGTGAAAAACTGTTTTTT
CASSPRTWGREKLFF
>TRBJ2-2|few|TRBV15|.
TGTGCCACCAGCAGAGCAGGAAACACCGGGGAGCTGTTTTTT
CATSRAGNTGELFF
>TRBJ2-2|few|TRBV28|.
TGTGCCACCTCACCCCTGGGGGATGAGAACACCGGGGAGCTGTTTTTT
CATSPLGDENTGELFF
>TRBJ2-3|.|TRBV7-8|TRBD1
TGTGCCAGCAGCGCTAAACGGACAGGGGAACTCAATACGCAGTATTTT
CASSAKRTGELNTQYF
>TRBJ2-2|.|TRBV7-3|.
TGTGCCAGCAGCCCCGACATTGGGAGAGCGAACACCGGGGAGCTGTTTTTT
CASSPDIGRANTGELFF
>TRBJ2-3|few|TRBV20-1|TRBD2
TGCAGTGCTAGGAGGACTAGCGGGTACACAGATACGCAGTATTTT
CSARRTSGYTDTQYF
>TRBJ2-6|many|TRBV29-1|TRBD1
TGCAGCGTCTCCTATCGACAGGGTTCTGGGGCCAACGTCCTGACTTTC
CSVSYRQGSGANVLTF
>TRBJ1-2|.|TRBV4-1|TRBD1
TGCGCCAGCAGCCAAGCCCCCCGGACAGGGAACTATGGCTACACCTTC
CASSQAPRTGNYGYTF
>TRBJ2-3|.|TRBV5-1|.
TGCGCCAGCAGCCGTTGGGGAGGTCCCAAAAATCCAGATACGCAGTATTTT
CASSRWGGPKNPDTQYF
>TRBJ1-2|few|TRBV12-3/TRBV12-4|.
TGTGCCAGCAGTTTGCAGGGAAGGAAGGATGGCTACACCTTC
CASSLQGRKDGYTF
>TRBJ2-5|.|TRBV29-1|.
TGCAGCGTTGCCGGCGCAGGGAGGTTAGAAGAGACCCAGTACTTC
CSVAGAGRLEETQYF
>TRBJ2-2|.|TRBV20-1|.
TGCAGTGTACGATCAACCGGGACTTTTAACACCGGGGAGCTGTTTTTT
CSVRSTGTFNTGELFF
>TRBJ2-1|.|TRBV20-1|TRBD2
TGCAGTGCTAGAGATCTAGCGGGAGCTGGGAATGAGCAGTTCTTC
CSARDLAGAGNEQFF